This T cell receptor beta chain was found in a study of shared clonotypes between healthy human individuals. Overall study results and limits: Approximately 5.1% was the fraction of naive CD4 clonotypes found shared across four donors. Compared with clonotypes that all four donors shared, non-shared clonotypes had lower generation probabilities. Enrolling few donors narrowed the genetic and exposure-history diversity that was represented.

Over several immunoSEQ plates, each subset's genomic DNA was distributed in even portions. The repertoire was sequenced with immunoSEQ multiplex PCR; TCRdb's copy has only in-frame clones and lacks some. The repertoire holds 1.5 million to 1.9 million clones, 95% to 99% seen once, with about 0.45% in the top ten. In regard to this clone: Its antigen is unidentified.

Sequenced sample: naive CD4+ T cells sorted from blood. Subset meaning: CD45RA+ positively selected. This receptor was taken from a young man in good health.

CDR3 sequence: CASSFSATNEKLFF. The CDR3 DNA sequence: TGTGCCAGCAGCTTTTCTGCAACTAATGAAAAACTGTTTTTT. The V call is TRBV5-4, the J call TRBJ1-4; D call uncertain. The V end lost 2 bases, the J end lost 0 bases, and 5 bases lay between the germline ends. Germline CDR1 is SGHNT and CDR2 is YYREEE (reference sequence). The CDR3 length is 14 residues.